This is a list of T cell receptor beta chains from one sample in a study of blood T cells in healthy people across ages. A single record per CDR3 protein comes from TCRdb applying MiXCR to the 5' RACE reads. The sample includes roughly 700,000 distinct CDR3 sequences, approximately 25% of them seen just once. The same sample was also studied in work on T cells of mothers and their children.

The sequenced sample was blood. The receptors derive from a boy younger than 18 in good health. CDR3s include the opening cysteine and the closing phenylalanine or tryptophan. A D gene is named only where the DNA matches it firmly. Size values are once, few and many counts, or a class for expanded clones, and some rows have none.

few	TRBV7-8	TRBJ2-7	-	CASSLEALYEQYF	TGTGCCAGCAGCTTAGAGGCCCTGTACGAGCAGTACTTC
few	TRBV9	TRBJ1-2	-	CASSFRDRNYGYTF	TGTGCCAGCAGCTTCCGGGACCGAAACTATGGCTACACCTTC
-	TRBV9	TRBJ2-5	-	CASSVGAMEAQYF	TGTGCCAGCAGTGTTGGAGCAATGGAGGCCCAGTACTTC
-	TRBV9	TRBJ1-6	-	CASSVPGLDGSIFTPYNSPLHF	TGTGCCAGCAGTGTACCGGGATTGGACGGGTCCATATTTACTCCCTATAATTCACCCCTCCACTTT
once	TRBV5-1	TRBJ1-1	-	CASSPRGGTANTEAFF	TGCGCCAGCAGCCCCAGAGGGGGGACGGCGAACACTGAAGCTTTCTTT
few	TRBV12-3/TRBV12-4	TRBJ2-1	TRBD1	CASSGQGGAFF	TGTGCCAGCAGTGGACAGGGCGGGGCGTTCTTC
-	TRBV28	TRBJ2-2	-	CASSLSVGELFF	TGTGCCAGCAGTTTAAGTGTCGGGGAGCTGTTTTTT
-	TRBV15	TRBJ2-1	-	CATSRTTGAAYNEQFF	TGTGCCACCAGCAGGACCACAGGTGCTGCCTACAATGAGCAGTTCTTC
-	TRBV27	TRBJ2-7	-	CASSTTGFGEQYF	TGTGCCAGCAGTACCACAGGGTTTGGCGAGCAGTACTTC
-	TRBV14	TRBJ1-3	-	CASSQDRGYSGNTIYF	TGTGCCAGCAGCCAAGATAGGGGTTACTCTGGAAACACCATATATTTT
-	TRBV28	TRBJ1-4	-	CASSLRGQNNEKLFF	TGTGCCAGCAGTCTGCGCGGACAGAACAATGAAAAACTGTTTTTT
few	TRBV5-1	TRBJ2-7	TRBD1	CASSKDRGRNEQYF	TGCGCCAGCAGCAAAGACAGGGGAAGGAACGAGCAGTACTTC
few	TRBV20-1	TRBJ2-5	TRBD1	CSGDRAMNEQLF	TGCAGTGGGGACAGGGCGATGAATGAGCAGCTCTTC
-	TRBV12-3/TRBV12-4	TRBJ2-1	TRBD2	CASKTSGGGNEQFF	TGTGCCAGCAAAACTAGCGGGGGGGGGAATGAGCAGTTCTTC
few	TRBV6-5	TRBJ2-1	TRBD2	CASTKREGYNEQFF	TGTGCCAGTACAAAGCGGGAGGGTTACAATGAGCAGTTCTTC
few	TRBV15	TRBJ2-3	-	CATSRDRGGTDTQYF	TGTGCCACCAGCAGAGATCGGGGCGGCACAGATACGCAGTATTTT
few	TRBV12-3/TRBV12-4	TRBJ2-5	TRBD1	CASSLRGPYDKETQYF	TGTGCCAGCAGTCTAAGGGGGCCTTATGACAAAGAGACCCAGTACTTC
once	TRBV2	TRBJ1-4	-	CASRTDGGPNEKLFF	TGTGCCAGCCGAACTGATGGGGGGCCGAATGAAAAACTGTTTTTT
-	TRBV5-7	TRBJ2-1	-	CASSFYGQLSSYNEQFF	TGTGCCAGCAGCTTCTACGGACAGCTGAGCTCCTACAATGAGCAGTTCTTC
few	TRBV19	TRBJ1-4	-	CASNRGRLATNEKLFF	TGTGCCAGTAACCGAGGACGGCTCGCAACTAATGAAAAACTGTTTTTT
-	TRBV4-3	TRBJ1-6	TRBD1	CASSRWGQGDSPLHF	TGCGCCAGCAGCCGGTGGGGACAGGGGGATTCACCCCTCCACTTT
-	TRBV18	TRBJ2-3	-	CASSGIISDTQYF	TGTGCCAGCTCGGGGATAATTTCGGATACGCAGTATTTT
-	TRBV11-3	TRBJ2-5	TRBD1	CASKTWTGETQYF	TGTGCCAGTAAGACCTGGACAGGGGAGACCCAGTACTTC